A single sample gave rise to the 21 T cell receptor beta chains below, sequenced in a study of blood T cell repertoires in COVID-19. TCRdb keeps only in-frame clones here, not all; method: immunoSEQ multiplex PCR. The sample contains about 200,000 clones, 89% of which appear only once. Sequenced: PBMCs or T cells enriched from blood (not recorded which). All receptors derive from a woman aged 30 to 39 with acute COVID-19.

V gene TRBV11-2 combines with J gene TRBJ2-5; 13 bases align to TRBD2. J gave up 2 bases and V 5 bases, and 11 bases lay outside the gene matches. This CDR3 has 18 amino acids. Germline V CDR1 and CDR2: SGHAT, FQNNGV. CDR3 sequence: CASSRGTSGDPLQETQYF. CDR3 nucleotides: TGTGCCAGCAGCCGGGGGACTAGCGGGGACCCCCTTCAAGAGACCCAGTACTTC.

This chain uses TRBV2 with TRBJ2-1, with TRBD2 as a possible D gene (5 bases). Germline V gives CDR1 SNHLY, CDR2 FYNNEI. Trimming took 5 bases from V and 2 from J, leaving 19 bases between them. The CDR3 is 17 amino acids. The chain's CDR3 is CASSTPGTNHPYNEQFF. CDR3 sequence (DNA): TGTGCCAGCAGTACCCCGGGAACCAACCATCCCTACAATGAGCAGTTCTTC.

The genes are TRBV19 and TRBJ1-5; D is ambiguous. The germline V and J ends were trimmed by 3 bases and 1 base, with 13 bases remaining between them. The CDR3 length is 16 residues. The V gene's germline CDR1 is LNHDA and CDR2 SQIVND (reference sequence). In DNA, the CDR3 is TGTGCCAGTAGTATCGGGTCATACGGGAGCAATCAGCCCCAGCATTTT. This gives the protein CASSIGSYGSNQPQHF.

The chain couples TRBV6-4 to TRBJ2-2; TRBD1 matches at 10 bases. V lost 4 bases to trimming and J lost 7 bases; unmatched junction nucleotides: 9. CDR3 size: 16 residues. Germline V gene data show CDR1 as MRHNA and CDR2 as SNTAGT. In nucleotides, the CDR3 is TGTGCCAGCAGTGCGAAGCCGGGACAGGGGATCGGGGAGCTGTTTTTT. It translates to CASSAKPGQGIGELFF.

The rearrangement links TRBV4-1 to TRBJ2-3, with TRBD2 matching 8 bases. V lost 3 bases to trimming and J lost 6 bases; unmatched junction nucleotides: 2. This CDR3 is built from 13 residues. Germline CDR1 is MGHRA and CDR2 is YSYEKL. Here the CDR3 reads CASSQLAGDTQYF. The CDR3 coding sequence is TGCGCCAGCAGCCAGCTAGCGGGTGATACGCAGTATTTT.

V and J are TRBV4-1 and TRBJ2-1, with D tentatively TRBD1 (5 bases). The length of the CDR3 is 14 residues. From germline, CDR1 is MGHRA and CDR2 YSYEKL. V was cut by 1 base and J by 5 bases, with 9 bases left in between. CDR3 coding DNA: TGCGCCAGCAGCCAAGGGGGCAGTAACAATGAGCAGTTCTTC. It specifies CASSQGGSNNEQFF.

The sample holds one count of this clone. The chain has TRBV27 and TRBJ1-2; 7 bases agree with TRBD1. The length of the CDR3 is 15 residues. The germline CDR1 and CDR2 sequences are MNHEY and SMNVEV (reference sequence). The trim removed 6 bases at V and 6 bases at J, leaving 13 bases unmatched. The DNA for the CDR3 is TGTGCCAGCAGGCGTGACAGGGATAGGTGGGATGGCTACACCTTC. As protein: CASRRDRDRWDGYTF.

The CDR3 spells CASSQFRYYEQYF. The CDR3 nucleotides read TGTGCCAGCAGCCAATTTCGGTACTACGAGCAGTACTTC. The chain combines TRBV3-1 (or the pseudogene TRBV3-2) with TRBJ2-7; no firm D call. The V and J ends lost 2 bases and 3 bases respectively, with 8 bases between them. CDR1 and CDR2 from the germline V gene are LGHDT and YNNKEL (reference sequence). The CDR3 is made up of 13 amino acids.

V is TRBV6-4 and J is TRBJ2-1; unclear D gene. Germline V gene sequence: CDR1 MRHNA, CDR2 SNTAGT. The CDR3 extends over 14 amino acids. V shed 4 bases and J shed 5 bases, with 12 bases lying between them. CDR3 in amino acids: CASSAQASHNEQFF. The CDR3 bases are TGTGCCAGCAGTGCCCAGGCTTCTCACAATGAGCAGTTCTTC.

The rearrangement uses TRBV4-1 and TRBJ1-6; 8 bases agree with TRBD1. CDR3 length: 19 residues. V shed 0 bases, J shed 0 bases, and the junction held 7 bases outside the gene matches. Per germline, CDR1 MGHRA and CDR2 YSYEKL. The CDR3 is CASSQEGWTGYSYNSPLHF. For the CDR3, the DNA is TGCGCCAGCAGCCAAGAGGGGTGGACAGGGTACTCCTATAATTCACCCCTCCACTTT.

The rearrangement uses TRBV2 and TRBJ2-3, with 10 bases fitting TRBD2. V was pared by 5 bases and J by 4 bases, with 9 bases of the junction left unmatched. The CDR3 is made up of 16 amino acids. Looked up from germline, CDR1 is SNHLY and CDR2 is FYNNEI. This chain's CDR3 is CASSLERGGRSDTQYF. The CDR3 DNA is TGTGCCAGCAGTCTGGAGCGGGGGGGAAGGTCAGATACGCAGTATTTT.

This clone has just one count. The rearrangement links TRBV19 to TRBJ2-7; possibly TRBD1 for D (7 bases). This CDR3 has 17 residues. Germline-derived CDR1 and CDR2 are LNHDA and SQIVND (reference sequence). V was pared by 1 base and J by 0 bases, with 16 bases between. CDR3 sequence: CASSIASQGGLSYEQYF. CDR3 nucleotides: TGTGCCAGTAGTATAGCCTCCCAGGGGGGCCTCTCCTACGAGCAGTACTTC. The full variable domain, completed using reference TRBV19 and TRBJ2-7, is DGGITQSPKYLFRKEGQNVTLSCEQNLNHDAMYWYRQDPGQGLRLIYYSQIVNDFQKGDIAEGYSVSREKKESFPLTVTSAQKNPTAFYLCASSIASQGGLSYEQYFGPGTRLTVT.

This clone was seen a handful of times. The CDR3 DNA reads as TGTGCCAGCAGTTTATTCAGGGGCGATGAAAAACTGTTTTTT. Amino acids: CASSLFRGDEKLFF. The chain employs TRBV27 and TRBJ1-4; tentative D call: TRBD1 (6 bases). This CDR3 has 14 residues. The V gene lost 1 base and the J gene lost 6 bases, with 9 bases spanning the gap. Germline lookup yields CDR1 MNHEY and CDR2 SMNVEV (reference sequence).

For this clone: This same CDR3 is encoded by further DNA sequences in the sample. This chain links TRBV30 with TRBJ1-5, with 8 nucleotides matching TRBD1. Trimming at V came to 2 bases and at J to 0 bases, leaving 9 bases not matched to a gene. This CDR3 contains 17 residues. Germline V gene lookup returns CDR1 GTSNPN and CDR2 SVGIG (reference sequence). The CDR3 coding sequence is TGTGCCTGGAGTCAGGGGCAGGGGGCCTATAGCAATCAGCCCCAGCATTTT. Translation: CAWSQGQGAYSNQPQHF.

The CDR3 loop reads CASSQMAGTTDTQYF. Here the CDR3 DNA reads TGCGCCAGCAGCCAGATGGCGGGGACCACAGATACGCAGTATTTT. The chain joins TRBV4-3 to TRBJ2-3, with D possibly TRBD2 on 6 matching bases. Germline CDR1 reads LGHNA; CDR2 reads YSLEER. This CDR3 comprises 15 residues. The V gene lost 3 bases and the J gene lost 2 bases, with 12 bases spanning the gap.

In regard to this clone: The junction shows a germline mismatch at one end, possibly a read error. The chain carries TRBV30 and TRBJ1-1; D is unclear. In germline, CDR1 is GTSNPN, CDR2 SVGIG (reference sequence). The CDR3 contains 11 residues. The CDR3 reads CARRRNTEAFF. The DNA of the CDR3 is TGTGCCCGGAGGAGGAACACTGAAGCTTTCTTT.

This rearrangement joins TRBV6-1 to TRBJ1-1, with a weak D call TRBD1 (6 bases). This CDR3 is 16 amino acids long. The V gene lost 0 bases and the J gene lost 6 bases, with 17 bases spanning the gap. Germline V lookup: CDR1 MNHNS, CDR2 SASEGT. This chain's CDR3 is CASSEARQEVRPEAFF. DNA for the CDR3: TGTGCCAGCAGTGAAGCCCGACAGGAGGTACGACCTGAAGCTTTCTTT.

This chain uses TRBV14 with TRBJ2-2, with 8 bases aligning to TRBD1. CDR3 length: 16 residues. CDR1 and CDR2 from the germline V gene are SGHDN and FVKESK. V dropped 4 bases and J dropped 5; count of bases not matched to a gene: 9. The CDR3 is CASSLSTGVVTGELFF. In DNA, the CDR3 is TGTGCCAGCAGCCTTTCGACAGGGGTTGTGACCGGGGAGCTGTTTTTT.

The chain carries TRBV5-1 and TRBJ2-7; D unresolved. Germline V gives CDR1 SGHRS, CDR2 YFSETQ. V shed 0 bases and J shed 5 bases, with 15 bases lying between them. The CDR3 runs 15 residues. CDR3 in DNA: TGCGCCAGCAGCTTGGAGGCAGGCCCCGGCCACGAGCAGTACTTC. It yields the protein CASSLEAGPGHEQYF.

The rearrangement joins TRBV9 to TRBJ2-2, with TRBD1 identical over 12 bases. Germline V gene lookup returns CDR1 SGDLS and CDR2 YYNGEE. The J segment lost 10 bases and the V segment lost 2 bases, leaving 6 bases of the junction unmatched. The CDR3 covers 15 residues. Here the CDR3 DNA reads TGTGCCAGCAGCGTCGAGGGACAGGGGGCTATGGAGCTGTTTTTT. This encodes CASSVEGQGAMELFF.

The chain couples TRBV5-6 to TRBJ1-6; possible D gene TRBD1, 6 bases. Per the germline V gene, CDR1 is SGHDT and CDR2 is YYEEEE. V lost 8 bases and J lost 8, with 17 bases in between. The CDR3 covers 14 residues. This CDR3 is CASSDSGVDSPLHF. CDR3 bases: TGTGCCAGTTCGGACAGCGGAGTCGATTCACCCCTCCACTTT.